A selection of T cell receptor beta chains follows, all from one sample in a study of blood T cell repertoires in COVID-19. The method was immunoSEQ multiplex PCR; TCRdb's version includes in-frame clones alone and lacks a portion of them. The table has some 150,000 clones, under 90% seen once. The sample was peripheral blood. The receptors originated from a human donor in a cohort sampled during active COVID-19. Both conserved end residues are trimmed from each CDR3. The order of the fields is clone size, V gene, J gene, CDR3 length, CDR3 protein. Size is stated for part of the rows, as once, few or many counts, or as a class when the clone is expanded.

abundance: few; v_gene: TRBV5-4; j_gene: TRBJ2-7; len: 10; CDR3aa: ASSSQGREQY
abundance: NA; v_gene: TRBV28; j_gene: TRBJ1-6; len: 9; CDR3aa: ASSLEGPLH
abundance: NA; v_gene: TRBV10-1; j_gene: TRBJ1-1; len: 9; CDR3aa: ASTPGGQAF
abundance: NA; v_gene: TRBV7-2; j_gene: TRBJ2-7; len: 11; CDR3aa: ASSYTGGLEQY
abundance: NA; v_gene: TRBV5-4; j_gene: TRBJ2-7; len: 13; CDR3aa: ASSHPGVNDYEQY
abundance: NA; v_gene: TRBV29-1; j_gene: TRBJ2-7; len: 10; CDR3aa: SATRTGFEQY
abundance: NA; v_gene: TRBV7-2; j_gene: TRBJ2-5; len: 13; CDR3aa: ASSLAGAGGETQY
abundance: NA; v_gene: TRBV9; j_gene: TRBJ1-2; len: 13; CDR3aa: ASSVGRDGNYGYT
abundance: NA; v_gene: TRBV15; j_gene: TRBJ1-1; len: 12; CDR3aa: ATSREFRGTEAF
abundance: NA; v_gene: TRBV7-3; j_gene: TRBJ1-2; len: 11; CDR3aa: ASSPTGGTGYT
abundance: NA; v_gene: TRBV5-5; j_gene: TRBJ1-2; len: 15; CDR3aa: ASSLTWDTRYNYGYT
abundance: NA; v_gene: TRBV6-5; j_gene: TRBJ2-7; len: 13; CDR3aa: ASSMIRGRPVEQY
abundance: NA; v_gene: TRBV7-9; j_gene: TRBJ1-4; len: 13; CDR3aa: ASSPGHANNEKLF
abundance: NA; v_gene: TRBV15; j_gene: TRBJ2-2; len: 14; CDR3aa: ATLSGVAVGTGELF
abundance: NA; v_gene: TRBV7-9; j_gene: TRBJ2-3; len: 14; CDR3aa: ASSLGGSGITDTQY
abundance: NA; v_gene: TRBV6-2/TRBV6-3; j_gene: TRBJ1-1; len: 12; CDR3aa: ASSYPRGNTEAF
abundance: NA; v_gene: TRBV28; j_gene: TRBJ2-7; len: 11; CDR3aa: ASSLGGPYEQY
abundance: NA; v_gene: TRBV11-2; j_gene: TRBJ2-5; len: 14; CDR3aa: ASSLGGAPTGETQY
abundance: NA; v_gene: TRBV5-1; j_gene: TRBJ1-3; len: 15; CDR3aa: ASSPAGWVRSGNTIY
abundance: once; v_gene: TRBV4-2; j_gene: TRBJ1-1; len: 15; CDR3aa: ASSQDLVDSGGTEAF
abundance: NA; v_gene: TRBV11-3; j_gene: TRBJ2-4; len: 11; CDR3aa: ASTQKTANIQY
abundance: once; v_gene: TRBV5-5; j_gene: TRBJ2-7; len: 13; CDR3aa: ASSYGRGGLYEQY
abundance: NA; v_gene: TRBV27; j_gene: TRBJ1-1; len: 9; CDR3aa: ASRQSTEAF
abundance: NA; v_gene: TRBV6-5; j_gene: TRBJ1-2; len: 10; CDR3aa: ASPGDSYGYT
abundance: few; v_gene: TRBV18; j_gene: TRBJ1-5; len: 13; CDR3aa: ASSQTGAGNQPQH
abundance: NA; v_gene: TRBV5-6; j_gene: TRBJ1-1; len: 12; CDR3aa: ASSWGGMNTEAF
abundance: NA; v_gene: TRBV2; j_gene: TRBJ1-2; len: 12; CDR3aa: ASSVWRTDYGYT
abundance: once; v_gene: TRBV28; j_gene: TRBJ2-7; len: 13; CDR3aa: ASNGAGQGNYEQY
abundance: NA; v_gene: TRBV7-2; j_gene: TRBJ2-3; len: 11; CDR3aa: ASSLEIQGTQY
abundance: NA; v_gene: TRBV7-7; j_gene: TRBJ2-2; len: 14; CDR3aa: ASSQMAGAYTGELF
abundance: NA; v_gene: TRBV11-2; j_gene: TRBJ2-2; len: 13; CDR3aa: ASSLTGGPTGELF
abundance: NA; v_gene: TRBV5-8; j_gene: TRBJ1-6; len: 12; CDR3aa: ASSLGGPGPPLH
abundance: once; v_gene: TRBV7-8; j_gene: TRBJ1-3; len: 15; CDR3aa: ASSLRAGPGSGNTIY
abundance: NA; v_gene: TRBV3-1/TRBV3-2; j_gene: TRBJ1-5; len: 12; CDR3aa: ASSQAGQAQPQH
abundance: NA; v_gene: TRBV6-2/TRBV6-3; j_gene: TRBJ1-5; len: 14; CDR3aa: ASSYSRARVNQPQH
abundance: NA; v_gene: TRBV29-1; j_gene: TRBJ2-3; len: 11; CDR3aa: SVEGRGRDTQY
abundance: NA; v_gene: TRBV5-1; j_gene: TRBJ2-2; len: 13; CDR3aa: ASSLGAVRTGELF